The clone carrying this T cell receptor (beta chain) was counted at least ten times. Trimming took 5 bases from V and 4 from J; bases not matched to a gene: 15. In germline, CDR1 is SGHVS, CDR2 FQNEAQ. The CDR3 is made up of 17 amino acids. Amplified TCR beta CDR3 regions came from RNA transcripts. The HTBI set primed first-round TCR CDR3 RT-PCR. In TCRdb, the multiplex PCR reads were re-called with MiXCR into one record per CDR3 protein. Among about 400,000 distinct CDR3 sequences, approximately 14% were seen once, and the ten largest hold about 27%. This entry comes from a study of T cells in Graves' hyperthyroidism and ophthalmopathy.

The sequenced sample was blood. The rearrangement joins TRBV7-8 to TRBJ2-5; 8 bases are a match to TRBD2. This sequence originates from a woman under 30 with Graves' hyperthyroidism that later progressed to Graves' ophthalmopathy. CDR3: CASSPAGTGGLSETQYF. The CDR3 nucleotides read TGTGCCAGCAGCCCCGCCGGGACGGGAGGGCTTTCAGAGACCCAGTACTTC.